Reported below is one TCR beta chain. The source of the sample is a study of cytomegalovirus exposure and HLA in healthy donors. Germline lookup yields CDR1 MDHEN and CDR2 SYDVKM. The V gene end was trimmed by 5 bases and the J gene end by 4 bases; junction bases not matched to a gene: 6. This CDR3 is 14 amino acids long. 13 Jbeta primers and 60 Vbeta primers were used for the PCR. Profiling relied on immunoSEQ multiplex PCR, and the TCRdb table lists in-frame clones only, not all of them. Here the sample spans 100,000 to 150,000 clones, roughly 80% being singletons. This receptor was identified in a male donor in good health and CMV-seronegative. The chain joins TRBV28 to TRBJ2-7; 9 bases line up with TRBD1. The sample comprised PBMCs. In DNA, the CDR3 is TGTGCCAGCAGTCAAACAGGGGGCGGTTACGAGCAGTACTTC. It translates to CASSQTGGGYEQYF.